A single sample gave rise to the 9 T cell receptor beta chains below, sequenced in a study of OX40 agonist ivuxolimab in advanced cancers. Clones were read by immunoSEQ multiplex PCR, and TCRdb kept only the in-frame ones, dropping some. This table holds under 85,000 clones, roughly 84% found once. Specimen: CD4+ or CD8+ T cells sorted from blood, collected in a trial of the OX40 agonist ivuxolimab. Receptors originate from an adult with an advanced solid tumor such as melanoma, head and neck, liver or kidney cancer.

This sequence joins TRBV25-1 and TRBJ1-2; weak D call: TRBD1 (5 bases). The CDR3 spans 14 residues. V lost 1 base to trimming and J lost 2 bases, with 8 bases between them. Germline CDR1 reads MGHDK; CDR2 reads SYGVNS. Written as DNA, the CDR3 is TGTGCCAGCAGTGAATCCGGGGCGAACTATGGCTACACCTTC. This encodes CASSESGANYGYTF.

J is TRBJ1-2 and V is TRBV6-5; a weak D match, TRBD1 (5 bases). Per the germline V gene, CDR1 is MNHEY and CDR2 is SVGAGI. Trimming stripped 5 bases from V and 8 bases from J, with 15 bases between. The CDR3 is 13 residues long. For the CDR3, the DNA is TGTGCCAGCAGTGAATCCCAGGGCGGCGGCTACACCTTC. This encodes CASSESQGGGYTF.

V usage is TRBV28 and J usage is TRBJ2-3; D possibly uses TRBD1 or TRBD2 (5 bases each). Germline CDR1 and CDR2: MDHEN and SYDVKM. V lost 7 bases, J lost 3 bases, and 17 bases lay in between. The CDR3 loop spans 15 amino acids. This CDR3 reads CASNWDAKQTDTQYF. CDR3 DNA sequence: TGTGCCAGCAACTGGGACGCCAAACAAACAGATACGCAGTATTTT.

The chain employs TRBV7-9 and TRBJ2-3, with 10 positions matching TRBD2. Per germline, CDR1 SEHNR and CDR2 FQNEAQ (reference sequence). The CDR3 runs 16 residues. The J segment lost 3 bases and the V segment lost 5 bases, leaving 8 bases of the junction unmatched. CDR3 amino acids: CASSLQVAGGTDTQYF. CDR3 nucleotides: TGTGCCAGCAGCCTCCAGGTAGCGGGAGGTACAGATACGCAGTATTTT.

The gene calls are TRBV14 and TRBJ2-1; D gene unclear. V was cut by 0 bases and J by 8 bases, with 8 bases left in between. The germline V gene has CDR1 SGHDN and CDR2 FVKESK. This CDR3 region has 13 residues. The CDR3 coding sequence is TGTGCCAGCAGCCAAGAGACTGGGTATGAGCAGTTCTTC. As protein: CASSQETGYEQFF.

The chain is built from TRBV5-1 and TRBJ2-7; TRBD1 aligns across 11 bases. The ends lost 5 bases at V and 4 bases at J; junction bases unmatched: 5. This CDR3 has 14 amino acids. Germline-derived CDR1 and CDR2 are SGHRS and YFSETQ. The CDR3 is CASSFRDRGYEQYF. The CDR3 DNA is TGCGCCAGCAGTTTCCGGGACAGGGGGTACGAGCAGTACTTC.

CDR3 residues: CASSQSQGADTQYF. The CDR3 DNA reads as TGTGCCAGCAGCCAATCGCAGGGGGCGGATACGCAGTATTTT. The chain uses TRBV16 and TRBJ2-3; 8 nucleotides align to TRBD1. The CDR3 loop spans 14 amino acids. Germline CDR1 KGHSY, CDR2 FQNENV. V shed 0 bases and J 6 bases; nucleotides not matched to a gene: 2.

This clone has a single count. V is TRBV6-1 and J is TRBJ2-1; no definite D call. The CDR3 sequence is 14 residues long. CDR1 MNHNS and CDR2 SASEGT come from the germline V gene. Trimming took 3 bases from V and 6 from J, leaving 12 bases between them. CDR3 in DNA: TGTGCCAGCAGTGATTTTTCCTACAGCAATGAGCAGTTCTTC. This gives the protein CASSDFSYSNEQFF.

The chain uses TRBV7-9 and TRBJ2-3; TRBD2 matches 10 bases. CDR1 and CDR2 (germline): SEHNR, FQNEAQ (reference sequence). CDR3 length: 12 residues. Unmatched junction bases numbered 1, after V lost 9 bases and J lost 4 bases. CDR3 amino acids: CASLAGADTQYF. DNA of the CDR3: TGTGCCAGTCTAGCGGGAGCAGATACGCAGTATTTT.